The 16 T cell receptor beta chains reported below all come from one sample, sequenced in a study of T-cell reconstitution after alpha-beta-depleted transplantation in children (TCRdb year 2016). Libraries were prepared through PCR. The listed sequencing device is Illumina HiSeq 2500. TCR libraries were prepared with molecular barcoding, using unique molecular identifiers to normalize TCRbeta repertoire quantification. In-frame beta chains were kept once TCRdb had trimmed the public reads at Q25 with fastp and called clones with MiXCR. A single entry per CDR3 protein holds the most common genes and DNA from its merged rows. This sample comprises 600,000 to 700,000 distinct CDR3 sequences, about an eighth of them detected only once. The top ten constitute approximately 0.8% of the sample. Read against the paper, the sample's treatment or condition label means: allogeneic hematopoietic cell transplantation with graft depleted of TCRalphabeta T cells and CD19 B cells.

The specimen comprised PBMCs, sampled before TCRalphabeta/CD19-depleted stem cell transplant. These receptors all stem from a girl aged 2-10 years with congenital amegakaryocytic thrombocytopenia, due to receive a stem cell transplant.

The chain links TRBV19 to TRBJ2-1; tentatively, D is TRBD2 (6 bases). The CDR3 is 15 residues long. The germline CDR1 and CDR2 sequences are LNHDA and SQIVND (reference sequence). V was pared by 4 bases and J by 8 bases, with 18 bases between. CDR3 sequence: CASSTLLGRMDEQFF. The CDR3 region has the DNA TGTGCCAGTAGTACACTCCTCGGGAGAATGGATGAGCAGTTCTTC.

This rearrangement joins TRBV2 to TRBJ2-4; D remains ambiguous. Germline lookup yields CDR1 SNHLY and CDR2 FYNNEI. Trimming shortened V by 10 bases and J by 7 bases, and 14 bases separated the two germline ends. This CDR3 region has 12 residues. CDR3: CATRFESNIQYF. In DNA form, the CDR3 reads TGTGCCACCCGCTTCGAGAGCAACATTCAGTACTTC.

J is TRBJ2-1 and V is TRBV5-6, with D tentatively TRBD2 (6 bases). The CDR3 has 18 amino acids. Germline V gives CDR1 SGHDT, CDR2 YYEEEE. V dropped 0 bases and J dropped 4 bases, with 20 bases sitting between them. DNA for the CDR3: TGTGCCAGCAGCTTGGAGAGTGGGGGAGGCGTTATTTACAATGAGCAGTTCTTC. Amino acid sequence: CASSLESGGGVIYNEQFF.

This clonotype was observed a handful of times. The rearrangement links TRBV2 to TRBJ2-5; maybe TRBD1 (5 bases). The V gene's germline CDR1 is SNHLY and CDR2 FYNNEI. Trimming shortened V by 6 bases and J by 0 bases, and 11 bases separated the two germline ends. The CDR3 is made up of 14 amino acids. As DNA, the CDR3 is TGTGCCAGCAGGCCGGACAAGAACCAAGAGACCCAGTACTTC. This gives the protein CASRPDKNQETQYF.

The chain has TRBV7-2 and TRBJ1-1; 7 bases are shared with TRBD1. Germline V gene sequence: CDR1 SGHTA, CDR2 FQGNSA. The CDR3 has 14 residues. With V trimmed by 2 bases and J by 11 bases, 11 bases remained unmatched. The CDR3, as DNA: TGTGCCAGCAGCTTACGTTTCGAGGGGGCAGAGGCTTTCTTT. Translation: CASSLRFEGAEAFF.

There are a few counts of this clonotype. V is TRBV6-2 or TRBV6-3 and J is TRBJ1-4, with 8 nucleotides matching TRBD1. CDR3 length equals 16 residues. Germline V gives CDR1 MNHEY, CDR2 SVGEGT. The V and J ends lost 6 bases and 0 bases, in that order; junction bases with no gene match: 6. The CDR3 loop reads CASSSDREATNEKLFF. The CDR3 DNA is TGTGCCAGCAGCTCGGACAGGGAAGCAACTAATGAAAAACTGTTTTTT.

This clonotype appeared a few times. The chain has TRBV7-2 and TRBJ2-7, with a tentative D call TRBD2 (6 bases). The germline CDR1 and CDR2 sequences are SGHTA and FQGNSA. The CDR3 spans 13 residues. With 5 bases removed from V and 9 bases from J, the gap between germline ends came to 17 bases. The CDR3 DNA reads as TGTGCCAGCAGCGCTGGGGACTTCCGCATGCAGTACTTC. It codes for CASSAGDFRMQYF. The variable domain in full, with the rest retrieved from reference TRBV7-2 and TRBJ2-7, is GAGVSQSPSNKVTEKGKDVELRCDPISGHTALYWYRQSLGQGLEFLIYFQGNSAPDKSGLPSDRFSAERTGGSVSTLTIQRTQQEDSAVYLCASSAGDFRMQYFGPGTRLTVT.

Ten or more counts support this clonotype. The CDR3 sequence: CASSPPPSGEKLFF. CDR3 DNA sequence: TGTGCCAGCAGTCCCCCCCCGAGCGGTGAAAAACTGTTTTTT. The chain couples TRBV28 to TRBJ1-4, with unresolved D. Germline V lookup: CDR1 MDHEN, CDR2 SYDVKM. This CDR3 is 14 amino acids long. V lost 5 bases and J lost 7, with 14 bases in between. The variable domain in full, with the rest retrieved from reference TRBV28 and TRBJ1-4, is DVKVTQSSRYLVKRTGEKVFLECVQDMDHENMFWYRQDPGLGLRLIYFSYDVKMKEKGDIPEGYSVSREKKERFSLILESASTNQTSMYLCASSPPPSGEKLFFGSGTQLSVL.

The chain uses TRBV2 and TRBJ2-1; D remains unclear. This CDR3 is built from 17 residues. CDR1 and CDR2 (germline): SNHLY, FYNNEI. Trimming stripped 4 bases from V and 10 bases from J, with 26 bases between. This chain's CDR3 is CASSAPQTRLNVGEQFF. The DNA for the CDR3 is TGTGCCAGCAGTGCCCCCCAGACCAGACTTAACGTCGGCGAGCAGTTCTTC.

A few counts support this clonotype. J is TRBJ2-6 and V is TRBV5-1, with D uncertain. Trimming stripped 4 bases from V and 3 bases from J, with 14 bases between. There are 16 residues in the CDR3. CDR1 is SGHRS, CDR2 YFSETQ, per germline. CDR3 protein: CASSISPSGGANVLTF. In nucleotides, the CDR3 is TGCGCCAGCAGCATCAGCCCTTCAGGTGGGGCCAACGTCCTGACTTTC.

This clonotype was recorded at least ten times. The chain carries TRBV6-1 and TRBJ1-4, with no clear D. Germline assignment: CDR1 MNHNS and CDR2 SASEGT. The CDR3 covers 14 residues. V lost 6 bases, J lost 6 bases, and 14 bases lay in between. The DNA for the CDR3 is TGTGCCAGCAGCTCGGACTCTAGGGATGAAAAACTGTTTTTT. It specifies CASSSDSRDEKLFF.

This rearrangement joins TRBV4-1 to TRBJ2-1, with 7 bases that match TRBD1. V gave up 3 bases and J gave up 2 bases; unmatched junction bases: 13. This CDR3 is 18 amino acids long. The germline CDR1 and CDR2 sequences are MGHRA and YSYEKL. The DNA of the CDR3 is TGCGCCAGCAGCCAGACCCCCCCTGGCAGGGGGACCTACAATGAGCAGTTCTTC. Translated, it gives CASSQTPPGRGTYNEQFF.

This clonotype was observed many times. This sequence joins TRBV5-1 and TRBJ2-3; 7 nucleotides match TRBD1. Germline trimming cut 1 base from V and 3 bases from J; bases unmatched to any gene: 8. In germline, CDR1 is SGHRS, CDR2 YFSETQ. The CDR3 totals 16 residues. In DNA, the CDR3 is TGCGCCAGCAGCTTGAGACAGGGTTTTCGGACAGATACGCAGTATTTT. It codes for CASSLRQGFRTDTQYF.

Only a few counts were recorded for this clonotype. This rearrangement joins TRBV6-2 or TRBV6-3 to TRBJ2-7, with D perhaps given as TRBD1 or TRBD2 (5 bases each). The germline CDR1 and CDR2 sequences are MNHEY and SVGEGT. V was trimmed by 2 bases and J by 4 bases, leaving 21 bases between them. The CDR3 is made up of 17 amino acids. CDR3 amino acids: CASSYGTGTRRLYEQYF. For the CDR3, the DNA is TGTGCCAGCAGTTACGGTACCGGGACGCGCCGGTTGTACGAGCAGTACTTC.

The CDR3 region is CASSLGTSTAKNIQYF. As DNA, the CDR3 is TGTGCCAGCAGTTTAGGGACTAGTACGGCCAAAAACATTCAGTACTTC. This rearrangement joins TRBV12-3 or TRBV12-4 to TRBJ2-4; TRBD2 matches 7 bases. CDR3 length: 16 amino acids. The V and J ends lost 1 base and 1 base, in that order; junction bases with no gene match: 4.

This clonotype was detected ten times or more. The CDR3 nucleotides are TGCAGCGTACTAGCGGGAGGCCACAACATTTACAATGAGCAGTTCTTC. Its protein is CSVLAGGHNIYNEQFF. The chain carries TRBV29-1 and TRBJ2-1; 12 bases are shared with TRBD2. CDR3 length: 16 amino acids. Germline loops: CDR1 SQVTM, CDR2 ANQGSEA. V gave up 6 bases and J gave up 4 bases; unmatched junction bases: 10.